The present entry profiles one T cell receptor beta chain with its context. The data were produced by immunoSEQ multiplex PCR, yet TCRdb's version contains in-frame clones alone and is incomplete. The sample lists roughly 160,000 clones, about 90% occurring once. The germline gives CDR1 WNHNN, CDR2 SYGVQD (reference sequence). Trimming stripped 6 bases from V and 4 bases from J, with 12 bases between. The CDR3 has 13 residues. The sample belongs to a study of control samples from healthy donors and cancer patients. Sequencing was performed on blood. The genes are TRBV10-1 and TRBJ1-1; D is possibly TRBD1 (6 bases). The sequence was collected from a woman aged 25 to 45 in good health. This CDR3 is CASRQGGSTEAFF. In nucleotides, the CDR3 is TGCGCCAGCAGACAGGGTGGTAGCACTGAAGCTTTCTTT.